The present T cell receptor beta chain was sequenced within a study of T-cell reconstitution after alpha-beta-depleted transplantation in children. Whole-study results and caveats: Alpha-beta T cells about two months after transplant reportedly derived from several hundred expanded graft clones. Recipient T cells and thymic progenitors that survived gave rise to the high TCRbeta diversity observed at day 60 in some patients. Most T-cell counts and diversity one year after the transplant came from T cells that were newly produced.

Per the germline V gene, CDR1 is SGHAT and CDR2 is FQNNGV. The CDR3 loop spans 12 amino acids. V lost 6 bases and J lost 5, with 10 bases in between. Researchers prepared the TCRbeta library using unique molecular identifiers, the study reports. MiXCR was run by TCRdb on the PCR reads, yielding one entry per CDR3 protein. Of about 600,000 distinct CDR3 sequences listed, over 10% are singletons. This clonotype showed up just a few times. Its antigen is currently unknown. The clonotype originates from a male patient aged 10 to 17 who had a stem cell transplant for acute myeloid leukemia, so the T cells may come from the graft donor. V usage is TRBV11-2 and J usage is TRBJ2-5; D is possibly TRBD2 (5 bases). Sequencing was performed on PBMCs, mostly from graft donor cells, taken 360 days after TCRalphabeta/CD19-depleted stem cell transplant. CDR3 in amino acids: CASSRWRETQYF. The CDR3 nucleotides read TGTGCCAGCAGTCGATGGAGGGAGACCCAGTACTTC. The full variable domain, rest sourced from reference TRBV11-2 and TRBJ2-5, is EAGVAQSPRYKIIEKRQSVAFWCNPISGHATLYWYQQILGQGPKLLIQFQNNGVVDDSQLPKDRFSAERLKGVDSTLKIQPAKLEDSAVYLCASSRWRETQYFGPGTRLLVL.